The 3 T cell receptor beta chains reported below all come from one sample, sequenced in a study of monozygotic twins with inflammatory bowel disease. TCRdb derives one entry per CDR3 protein from the 5' RACE reads, leaving out DNA. Its table lists some 170,000 distinct CDR3 sequences. The sample comprised blood. The receptors derive from a human donor with ulcerative colitis or Crohn's disease, or a healthy co-twin of an affected twin (not recorded which).

The V gene is TRBV5-5, the J gene TRBJ1-5; TCRdb selects TRBD1, and the lack of DNA leaves this call unchecked. Germline V lookup: CDR1 SGHKS, CDR2 YYEKEE (reference sequence). There are 16 residues in the CDR3. This CDR3 is CASSLVSGRGNQPQHF.

This chain uses TRBV7-2 with TRBJ1-5; TCRdb gives TRBD1 as the D gene, but with no DNA this cannot be confirmed. Germline lookup yields CDR1 SGHTA and CDR2 FQGNSA. The CDR3 covers 15 residues. The CDR3 protein is CASSLGVEVNQPQHF.

The J gene is TRBJ2-1, the V gene TRBV12-3 or TRBV12-4. The CDR3 contains 14 residues. The CDR3 loop reads CASSKAGAVNEQFF.